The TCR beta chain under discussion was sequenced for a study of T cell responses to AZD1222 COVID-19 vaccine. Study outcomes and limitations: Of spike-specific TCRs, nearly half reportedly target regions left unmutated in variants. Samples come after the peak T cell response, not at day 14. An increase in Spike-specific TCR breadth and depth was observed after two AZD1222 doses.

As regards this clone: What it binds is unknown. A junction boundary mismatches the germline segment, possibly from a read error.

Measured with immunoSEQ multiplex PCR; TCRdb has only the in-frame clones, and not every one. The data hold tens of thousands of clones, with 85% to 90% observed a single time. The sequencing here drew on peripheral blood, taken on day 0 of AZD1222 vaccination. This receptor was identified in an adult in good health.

The CDR3 DNA reads TGTGCTAGCAGCCCAGGACTGGATCCAAGCTCTGGGGCCAACGTCCTGACTTTC. Its translation: CASSPGLDPSSGANVLTF. This sequence joins TRBV7-7 and TRBJ2-6, with a weak D call TRBD2 (5 bases). The CDR3 covers 18 residues. Germline lookup yields CDR1 SSHAT and CDR2 FNYEAQ (reference sequence). Drawing the rest from reference TRBV7-7 and TRBJ2-6, the complete variable domain is GAGVSQSPRYKVTKRGQDVTLRCDPISSHATLYWYQQALGQGPEFLTYFNYEAQPDKSGLPSDRFSAERPEGSISTLTIQRTEQRDSAMYRCASSPGLDPSSGANVLTFGAGSRLTVL.